This T cell receptor beta chain was sequenced during a study of OX40 agonist ivuxolimab in advanced cancers. Study in general: Ivuxolimab was delivered to patients intravenously every 2 weeks at doses spanning 0.01 to 10 mg/kg. Prior therapy, whether anti-PD-1, anti-PD-L1 or anti-CTLA-4, was allowed, and less than 45% had some.

CDR1 SGHAT and CDR2 FQNNGV come from the germline V gene. Trimming cost V 5 bases and J 2 bases, with 21 bases left between them. The CDR3 totals 17 residues. Study conclusions and caveats: Averaging showed that CD8+ T cells had more expanded clones than CD4+ did.

With respect to this clone: The target antigen is unknown.

Blood draws occurred at baseline, cycle 4 day 1, and cycle 7 day 1. TCRdb's copy holds only in-frame clones and misses some; the assay was immunoSEQ multiplex PCR. The sample has tens of thousands of clones; about 90% are singletons. The sample in question was CD4+ or CD8+ T cells sorted from blood, obtained in a trial of the OX40 agonist ivuxolimab. The receptor was derived from an adult with an advanced solid tumor such as melanoma, head and neck, liver or kidney cancer. This sequence joins TRBV11-2 and TRBJ1-1; possible D gene TRBD1, 6 bases. The CDR3 region is CASSDFPGGGTNTEAFF. The CDR3 nucleotides read TGTGCCAGCAGCGATTTCCCTGGGGGGGGCACAAACACTGAAGCTTTCTTT.